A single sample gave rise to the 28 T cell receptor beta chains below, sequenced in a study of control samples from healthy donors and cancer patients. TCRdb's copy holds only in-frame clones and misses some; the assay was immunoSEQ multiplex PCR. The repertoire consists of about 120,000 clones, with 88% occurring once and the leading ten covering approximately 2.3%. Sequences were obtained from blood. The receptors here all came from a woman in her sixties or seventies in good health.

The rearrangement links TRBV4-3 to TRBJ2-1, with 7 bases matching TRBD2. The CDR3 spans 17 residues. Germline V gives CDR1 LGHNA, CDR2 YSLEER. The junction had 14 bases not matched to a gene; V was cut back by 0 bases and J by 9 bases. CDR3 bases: TGCGCCAGCAGCCAAGACCCAACTAGCGCCCCGGGGGGTGAGCAGTTCTTC. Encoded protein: CASSQDPTSAPGGEQFF.

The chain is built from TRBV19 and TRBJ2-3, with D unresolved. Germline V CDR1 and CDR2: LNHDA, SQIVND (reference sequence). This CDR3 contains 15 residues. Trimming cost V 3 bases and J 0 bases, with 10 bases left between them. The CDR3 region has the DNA TGTGCCAGTAGTATGTTGGGGTCGAGCACAGATACGCAGTATTTT. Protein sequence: CASSMLGSSTDTQYF.

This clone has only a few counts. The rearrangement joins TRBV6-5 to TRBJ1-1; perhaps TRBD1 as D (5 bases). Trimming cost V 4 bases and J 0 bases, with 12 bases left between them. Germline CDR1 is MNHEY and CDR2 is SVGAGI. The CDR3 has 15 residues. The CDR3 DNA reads TGTGCCAGCAGTTTGGGGCAAAAGATGAACACTGAAGCTTTCTTT. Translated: CASSLGQKMNTEAFF.

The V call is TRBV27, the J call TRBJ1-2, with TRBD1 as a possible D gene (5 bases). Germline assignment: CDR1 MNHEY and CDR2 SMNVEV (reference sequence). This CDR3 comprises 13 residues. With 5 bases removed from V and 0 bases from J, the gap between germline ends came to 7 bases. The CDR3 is CASSGTANYGYTF. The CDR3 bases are TGTGCCAGCAGTGGGACTGCTAACTATGGCTACACCTTC.

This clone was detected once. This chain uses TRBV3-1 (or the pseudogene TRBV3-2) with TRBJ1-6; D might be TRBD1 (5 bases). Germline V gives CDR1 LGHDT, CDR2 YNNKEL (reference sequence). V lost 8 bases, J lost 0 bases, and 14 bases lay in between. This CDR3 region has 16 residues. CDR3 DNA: TGTGCCAGCGGCCCTGGGGGTATCTCCTATAATTCACCCCTCCACTTT. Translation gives CASGPGGISYNSPLHF.

CDR3: CASRTGPITGELFF. Written as DNA, the CDR3 is TGTGCCAGCAGAACGGGACCCATCACGGGGGAGCTGTTTTTT. V gene TRBV5-5 combines with J gene TRBJ2-2, with D perhaps TRBD1 or TRBD2 (5 bases each). This CDR3 contains 14 residues. Germline loops: CDR1 SGHKS, CDR2 YYEKEE (reference sequence). V lost 5 bases, J lost 8 bases, and 16 bases lay in between.

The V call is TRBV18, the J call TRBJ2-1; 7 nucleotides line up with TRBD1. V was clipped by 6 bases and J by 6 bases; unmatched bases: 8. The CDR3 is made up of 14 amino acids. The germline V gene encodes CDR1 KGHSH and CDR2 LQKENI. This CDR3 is CASSLDRVSNEQFF. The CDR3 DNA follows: TGTGCCAGCTCCCTCGACAGGGTCAGCAATGAGCAGTTCTTC.

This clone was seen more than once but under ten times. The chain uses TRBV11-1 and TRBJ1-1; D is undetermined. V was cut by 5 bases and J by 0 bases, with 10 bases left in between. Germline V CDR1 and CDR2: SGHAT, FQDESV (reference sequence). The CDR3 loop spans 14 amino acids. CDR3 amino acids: CASSLDMMNTEAFF. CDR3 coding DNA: TGTGCCAGCAGCCTAGACATGATGAACACTGAAGCTTTCTTT.

The CDR3 region has the DNA TGTGCCAGCAGTTCCCCGGGCTCCCCCACTGAAGCTTTCTTT. It encodes CASSSPGSPTEAFF. The V gene is TRBV6-5, the J gene TRBJ1-1; D not resolved. This CDR3 has 14 amino acids. The germline V gene encodes CDR1 MNHEY and CDR2 SVGAGI. The V end lost 4 bases, the J end lost 4 bases, and 13 bases lay between the germline ends.

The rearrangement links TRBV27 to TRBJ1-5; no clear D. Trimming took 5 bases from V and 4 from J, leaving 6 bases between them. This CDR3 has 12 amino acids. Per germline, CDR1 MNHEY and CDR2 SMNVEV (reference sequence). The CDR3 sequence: CASSHRNQPQHF. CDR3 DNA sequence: TGTGCCAGCAGTCATCGGAATCAGCCCCAGCATTTT.

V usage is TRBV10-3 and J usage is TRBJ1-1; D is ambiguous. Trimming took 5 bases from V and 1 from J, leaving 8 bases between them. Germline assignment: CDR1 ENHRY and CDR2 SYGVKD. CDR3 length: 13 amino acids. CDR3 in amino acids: CAISRTENTEAFF. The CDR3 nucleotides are TGTGCCATCAGTCGGACGGAGAACACTGAAGCTTTCTTT.

The CDR3 reads CASSLVAGENEQFF. CDR3 DNA: TGCGCCAGCAGCTTGGTGGCAGGGGAAAATGAGCAGTTCTTC. The chain combines TRBV5-1 with TRBJ2-1; tentatively, D is TRBD1 (6 bases). Trimming took 0 bases from V and 7 from J, leaving 11 bases between them. CDR1 and CDR2 from the germline V gene are SGHRS and YFSETQ. CDR3 length: 14 amino acids.

Here the CDR3 DNA reads TGTGCCAGCAGTGAACAGTCCTACGAGCAGTACTTC. Its translation: CASSEQSYEQYF. V and J are TRBV6-1 and TRBJ2-7; D gene uncertain. Trimming removed 2 bases from V and 1 base from J, with 3 bases in between. Germline values: CDR1 MNHNS, CDR2 SASEGT. The CDR3 covers 12 residues.

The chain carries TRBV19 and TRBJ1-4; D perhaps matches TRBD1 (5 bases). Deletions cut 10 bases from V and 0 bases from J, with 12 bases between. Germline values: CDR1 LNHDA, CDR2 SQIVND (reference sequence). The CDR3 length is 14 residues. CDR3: CATQKTATNEKLFF. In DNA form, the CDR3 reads TGTGCCACACAAAAGACAGCAACTAATGAAAAACTGTTTTTT. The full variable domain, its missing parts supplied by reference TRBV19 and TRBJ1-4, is DGGITQSPKYLFRKEGQNVTLSCEQNLNHDAMYWYRQDPGQGLRLIYYSQIVNDFQKGDIAEGYSVSREKKESFPLTVTSAQKNPTAFYLCATQKTATNEKLFFGSGTQLSVL.

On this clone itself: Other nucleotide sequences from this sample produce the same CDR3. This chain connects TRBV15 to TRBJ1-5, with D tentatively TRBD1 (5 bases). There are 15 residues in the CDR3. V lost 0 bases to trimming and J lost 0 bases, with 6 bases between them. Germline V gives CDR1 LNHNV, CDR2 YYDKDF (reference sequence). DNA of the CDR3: TGTGCCACCAGCAGAGATAGGGGTAGCAATCAGCCCCAGCATTTT. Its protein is CATSRDRGSNQPQHF.

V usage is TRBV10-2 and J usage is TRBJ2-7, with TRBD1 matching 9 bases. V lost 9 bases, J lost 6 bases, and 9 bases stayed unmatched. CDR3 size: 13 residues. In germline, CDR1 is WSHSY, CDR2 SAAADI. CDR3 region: CASRSGQGFEQYF. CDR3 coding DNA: TGCGCCAGTCGATCGGGACAGGGCTTCGAGCAGTACTTC.

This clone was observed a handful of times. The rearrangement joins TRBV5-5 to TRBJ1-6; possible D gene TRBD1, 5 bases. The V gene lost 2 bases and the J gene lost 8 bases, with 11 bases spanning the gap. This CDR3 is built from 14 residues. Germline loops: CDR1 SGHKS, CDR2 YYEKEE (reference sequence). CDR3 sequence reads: CASSFFGGDSPLHF. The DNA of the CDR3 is TGTGCCAGCAGCTTTTTTGGGGGGGATTCACCCCTCCACTTT.

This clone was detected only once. The CDR3 DNA reads TGCAGCCCTAAGTGGGGGGGTGAGCAGTTCTTC. Its translation is CSPKWGGEQFF. This rearrangement joins TRBV29-1 to TRBJ2-1; 7 positions match TRBD2. CDR1 and CDR2 from the germline V gene are SQVTM and ANQGSEA. Trimming removed 8 bases from V and 9 bases from J; junction bases left unmatched: 7. The CDR3 is made up of 11 amino acids.

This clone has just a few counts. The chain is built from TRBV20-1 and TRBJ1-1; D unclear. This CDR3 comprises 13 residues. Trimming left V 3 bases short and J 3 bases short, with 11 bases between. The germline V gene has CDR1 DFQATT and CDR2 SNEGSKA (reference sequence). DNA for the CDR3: TGCAGTGCTAGTGACGGCAGCGACACTGAAGCTTTCTTT. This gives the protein CSASDGSDTEAFF.

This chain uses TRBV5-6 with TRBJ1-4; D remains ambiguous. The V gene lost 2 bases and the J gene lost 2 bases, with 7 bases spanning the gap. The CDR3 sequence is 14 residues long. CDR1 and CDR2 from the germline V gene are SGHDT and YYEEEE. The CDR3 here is CASSFKQTNEKLFF. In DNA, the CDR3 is TGTGCCAGCAGCTTTAAACAGACTAATGAAAAACTGTTTTTT.

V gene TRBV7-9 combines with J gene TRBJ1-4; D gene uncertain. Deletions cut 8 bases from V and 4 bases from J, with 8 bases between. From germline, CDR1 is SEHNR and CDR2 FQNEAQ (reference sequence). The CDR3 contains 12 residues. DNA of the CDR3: TGTGCCAGCCCGATGAGTAATGAAAAACTGTTTTTT. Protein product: CASPMSNEKLFF.

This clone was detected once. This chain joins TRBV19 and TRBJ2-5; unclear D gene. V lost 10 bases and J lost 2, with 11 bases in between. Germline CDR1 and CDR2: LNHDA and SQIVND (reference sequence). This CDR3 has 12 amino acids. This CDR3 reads CATLGSQETQYF. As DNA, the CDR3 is TGTGCCACGCTGGGAAGTCAAGAGACCCAGTACTTC.

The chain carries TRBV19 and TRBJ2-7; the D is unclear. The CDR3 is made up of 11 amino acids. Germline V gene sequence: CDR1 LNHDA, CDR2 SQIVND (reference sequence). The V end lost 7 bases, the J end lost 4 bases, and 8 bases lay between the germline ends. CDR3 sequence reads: CASMSDYEQYF. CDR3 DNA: TGTGCCAGTATGTCCGATTACGAGCAGTACTTC.

CDR3 nucleotides: TGTGCCAGCAGTCCCGGGACTAGCGGGAAGAATGAGCAGTTCTTC. Translation gives CASSPGTSGKNEQFF. V and J are TRBV6-5 and TRBJ2-1, with 13 bases identical to TRBD2. Germline V CDR1 and CDR2: MNHEY, SVGAGI. The J segment lost 7 bases and the V segment lost 5 bases, leaving 5 bases of the junction unmatched. The CDR3 has 15 residues.

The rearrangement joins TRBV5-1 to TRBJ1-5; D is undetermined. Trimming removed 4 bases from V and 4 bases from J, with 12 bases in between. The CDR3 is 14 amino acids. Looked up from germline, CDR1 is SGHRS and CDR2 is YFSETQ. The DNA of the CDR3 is TGCGCCAGCAGCCCGACTGAGATGAATCAGCCCCAGCATTTT. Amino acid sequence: CASSPTEMNQPQHF.

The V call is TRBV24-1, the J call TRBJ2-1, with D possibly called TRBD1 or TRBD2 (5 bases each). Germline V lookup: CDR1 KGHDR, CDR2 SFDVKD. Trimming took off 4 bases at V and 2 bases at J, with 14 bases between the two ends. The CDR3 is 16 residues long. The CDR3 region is CATSDAGTETYNEQFF. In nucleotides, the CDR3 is TGTGCCACCAGTGACGCCGGGACGGAAACCTACAATGAGCAGTTCTTC.

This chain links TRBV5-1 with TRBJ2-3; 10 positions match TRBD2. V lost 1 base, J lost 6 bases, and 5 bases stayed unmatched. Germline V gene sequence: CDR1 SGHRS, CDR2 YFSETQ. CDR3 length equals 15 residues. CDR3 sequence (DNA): TGCGCCAGCAGCTTGAGTGGACTAGCGGCTGATACGCAGTATTTT. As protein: CASSLSGLAADTQYF.

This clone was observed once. The CDR3 region has the DNA TGTGCCACCAGTGAGGGCTCCTACGAGCAGTACTTC. Translating it yields CATSEGSYEQYF. V usage is TRBV24-1 and J usage is TRBJ2-7; D not certain. This CDR3 has 12 amino acids. The V end lost 4 bases, the J end lost 0 bases, and 3 bases lay between the germline ends. Germline assignment: CDR1 KGHDR and CDR2 SFDVKD.